This T cell receptor (beta chain) was profiled in a study of blood T cell repertoires in COVID-19. About the research overall: T cells, B-cell-depleted T cells, or PBMCs supplied cDNA or gDNA.

All enrollees were about 18 to 89 years old and from approximately 25 US areas. Clinical histories supplied by participants themselves formed the basis of cohort assignment. All exposed participants met a person with COVID-19 within 2 weeks before entering the study. Some clones are missing from TCRdb's copy, which holds only in-frame ones; the method was immunoSEQ multiplex PCR. The sample has about 200,000 clones; approximately 86% are singletons. Germline CDR1 reads LGHNA; CDR2 reads YNFKEQ. V lost 0 bases and J lost 4, with 7 bases in between. CDR3 length equals 15 residues. The specimen was PBMCs or T cells enriched from blood (not recorded which). This clonotype was sampled from a woman in her twenties or thirties who had been exposed to COVID-19. The chain uses TRBV4-2 and TRBJ1-6, with D perhaps TRBD1 (5 bases). The DNA for the CDR3 is TGTGCCAGCAGCCAAGAAGCAGGGTATAATTCACCCCTCCACTTT. This encodes CASSQEAGYNSPLHF.